This T cell receptor beta chain was found in a study of response to subunit inactivated influenza vaccine. The study, taken as a whole, reports: Authors suggested each seasonal influenza vaccination recruits few new T cells.

This clonotype showed up many times. Antigen unknown. TCRdb independently ran MiXCR on the RT-PCR reads; one entry per CDR3 protein. The table includes about 700,000 distinct CDR3 sequences, approximately 14% detected once. CDR3 length: 14 residues. V shed 5 bases, J shed 3 bases, and the junction held 5 bases outside the gene matches. Germline values: CDR1 SGHVS, CDR2 FQNEAQ. Sequencing used PBMCs from blood, obtained 14 to 15 days before vaccination. The J gene is TRBJ2-7, the V gene TRBV7-8; TRBD1 agrees at 9 bases. This sequence originates from a man aged 45-65 years who received an inactivated influenza vaccine. CDR3: CASSLETGGYEQYF. In nucleotides, the CDR3 is TGTGCCAGCAGCCTGGAGACAGGGGGCTACGAGCAGTACTTC.